This TCR beta chain is drawn from a study of Ad26.COV2.S vaccination and SARS-CoV-2 variants. The study, taken as a whole, reports: Assessments of TCR breadth and depth may have underestimated the total T cell responses. Reportedly, spike-specific CD8+ and CD4+ T cell responses achieved substantial breadth once vaccination had taken place.

TCRdb's table, derived via immunoSEQ multiplex PCR, lists solely in-frame clones and lacks some. The repertoire has some 190,000 clones, about 83% of them found once; the top ten carry 5.5% to 6%. CDR1 and CDR2 (germline): SGHDT, YYEEEE. Trimming stripped 7 bases from V and 2 bases from J, with 10 bases between. The CDR3 consists of 13 residues. With respect to this clone: Its antigen is undetermined.

This TCR derives from a human donor who had recovered from COVID-19. The genes are TRBV5-6 and TRBJ2-4, with a possible D match to TRBD1 (5 bases). The sample consisted of peripheral blood, taken after recovery from COVID-19. CDR3 residues: CASSQGSKNIQYF. CDR3 sequence (DNA): TGTGCCAGCTCGCAGGGATCCAAAAACATTCAGTACTTC. The variable domain in full, completed from reference TRBV5-6 and TRBJ2-4, reads DAGVTQSPTHLIKTRGQQVTLRCSPKSGHDTVSWYQQALGQGPQFIFQYYEEEERQRGNFPDRFSGHQFPNYSSELNVNALLLGDSALYLCASSQGSKNIQYFGAGTRLSVL.